The 12 T cell receptor beta chains below were found in one sample sequenced in a study of control samples from healthy donors and cancer patients. Method: immunoSEQ multiplex PCR; TCRdb's copy keeps in-frame clones and lacks some. The sample holds about 150,000 clones, around 95% seen once. Sequenced: blood. These receptors all stem from a man between 35 and 55 years old in good health.

This clone was counted a single time. The chain employs TRBV7-2 and TRBJ2-4; tentatively, D is TRBD1 or TRBD2 (6 bases each). Germline CDR1 reads SGHTA; CDR2 reads FQGNSA. The CDR3 length is 13 residues. V lost 5 bases, J lost 5 bases, and 10 bases lay in between. The CDR3 protein is CASSAGQQNIQYF. The DNA of the CDR3 is TGTGCCAGCAGCGCGGGACAACAAAACATTCAGTACTTC.

The rearrangement joins TRBV12-3 or TRBV12-4 to TRBJ1-2; D is unclear. With 3 bases removed from V and 6 bases from J, the gap between germline ends came to 11 bases. The CDR3 extends over 13 amino acids. The CDR3 DNA follows: TGTGCCAGCAGTTTCGGTGACACCAATGGCTACACCTTC. It yields the protein CASSFGDTNGYTF.

This rearrangement joins TRBV12-5 to TRBJ2-1; D is unresolved. CDR3 size: 13 residues. The V and J ends lost 4 bases and 8 bases respectively, with 12 bases between them. The germline V gene encodes CDR1 LGHNT and CDR2 FRNRAP. As DNA, the CDR3 is TGTGCTAGTGGTTCTTCAGAATCCCATGAGCAGTTCTTC. Its protein is CASGSSESHEQFF.

The V and J genes are TRBV6-5 and TRBJ1-5; D perhaps matches TRBD1 (6 bases). The V gene lost 4 bases and the J gene lost 5 bases, with 12 bases spanning the gap. There are 14 residues in the CDR3. The germline V gene encodes CDR1 MNHEY and CDR2 SVGAGI. CDR3 nucleotide sequence: TGTGCCAGCAGTTCAAGCGGGGGCTATCAGCCCCAGCATTTT. It translates to CASSSSGGYQPQHF.

V gene TRBV19 combines with J gene TRBJ2-7; D possibly corresponds to TRBD2 (5 bases). V lost 5 bases and J 3 bases, leaving 11 bases between the germline ends. This CDR3 spans 13 amino acids. Germline CDR1 reads LNHDA; CDR2 reads SQIVND (reference sequence). The DNA for the CDR3 is TGTGCCAGTAGTCCAGGCAGCGGCTACGAGCAGTACTTC. This gives the protein CASSPGSGYEQYF.

The chain joins TRBV29-1 to TRBJ2-7, with a possible D match to TRBD2 (5 bases). Germline assignment: CDR1 SQVTM and CDR2 ANQGSEA. The V gene lost 4 bases and the J gene lost 7 bases, with 17 bases spanning the gap. CDR3 length equals 13 residues. The CDR3 protein is CSVASVSGSEQYF. The CDR3 bases are TGCAGCGTTGCCTCTGTAAGCGGTTCTGAGCAGTACTTC.

The V call is TRBV6-6, the J call TRBJ1-4; D call uncertain. V lost 0 bases and J 8 bases, leaving 4 bases between the germline ends. This CDR3 has 12 residues. Germline V lookup: CDR1 MNHNY, CDR2 SVGAGI (reference sequence). CDR3 sequence reads: CASSYSGEKLFF. DNA of the CDR3: TGTGCCAGCAGTTACTCCGGGGAAAAACTGTTTTTT.

The V and J genes are TRBV6-5 and TRBJ1-1, with 8 nucleotides matching TRBD1. The CDR3 is made up of 16 amino acids. Germline trimming cut 2 bases from V and 4 bases from J; bases unmatched to any gene: 9. CDR1 is MNHEY and CDR2 is SVGAGI in the germline V gene. As DNA, the CDR3 is TGTGCCAGCAGTTACGAGGGTCAGGGGGCAGTCACTGAAGCTTTCTTT. Translating it yields CASSYEGQGAVTEAFF.

This clone has a single count. The V call is TRBV30, the J call TRBJ1-1; 8 positions match TRBD1. With 4 bases clipped from V and 7 bases from J, the junction kept 11 bases outside the gene matches. The CDR3 length is 14 residues. Germline values: CDR1 GTSNPN, CDR2 SVGIG (reference sequence). CDR3 nucleotides: TGTGCCTGGACCCACGGACAGGGAAGCGGTGAAGCTTTCTTT. The encoded protein is CAWTHGQGSGEAFF.

The chain uses TRBV19 and TRBJ2-3; possible D gene TRBD2, 5 bases. Trimming removed 6 bases from V and 4 bases from J, with 17 bases in between. Germline CDR1 LNHDA, CDR2 SQIVND (reference sequence). CDR3 size: 15 residues. DNA of the CDR3: TGTGCCAGTAGGCCCCTGCGGGCCGCCGCAGATACGCAGTATTTT. As protein: CASRPLRAAADTQYF. The complete variable domain, with remaining parts taken from reference TRBV19 and TRBJ2-3, reads DGGITQSPKYLFRKEGQNVTLSCEQNLNHDAMYWYRQDPGQGLRLIYYSQIVNDFQKGDIAEGYSVSREKKESFPLTVTSAQKNPTAFYLCASRPLRAAADTQYFGPGTRLTVL.

The chain links TRBV7-8 to TRBJ1-1, with TRBD1 as a possible D gene (5 bases). Trimming left V 1 base short and J 8 bases short, with 11 bases between. The germline CDR1 and CDR2 sequences are SGHVS and FQNEAQ. CDR3 length: 13 amino acids. The CDR3 protein is CASSLGWGTEAFF. For the CDR3, the DNA is TGTGCCAGCAGCTTAGGATGGGGGACCGAAGCTTTCTTT.

V is TRBV6-5 and J is TRBJ2-3, with a tentative D call TRBD2 (6 bases). V lost 2 bases and J 2 bases, leaving 11 bases between the germline ends. Germline V gene lookup returns CDR1 MNHEY and CDR2 SVGAGI. This CDR3 has 15 residues. CDR3 DNA sequence: TGTGCCAGCAGTTACGTTGGCGGGGTCACAGATACGCAGTATTTT. The encoded protein is CASSYVGGVTDTQYF.